The rows below give T cell receptor beta chains drawn from one sample of a study of blood T cell repertoires in COVID-19. Only in-frame clones appear in the TCRdb table, and some are missing; sequencing was by immunoSEQ multiplex PCR. The profile shows under 60,000 clones, about 83% of them singletons. What was sequenced was peripheral blood. These receptors came from a woman aged 55-69 years with COVID-19, enrolled during active disease. Both conserved end residues are part of each CDR3. D genes are given only for firm matches. Clone size is shown for a subset of rows, as once, few, many or a class of expanded clone.

clone_size	j_call	d_call	v_call	cdr3_nt	cdr3_aa
few	TRBJ1-1	-	TRBV20-1	TGCAGTGCTAGTTTCCCACAGAACACTGAAGCTTTCTTT	CSASFPQNTEAFF
-	TRBJ1-1	-	TRBV29-1	TGCAGCGCCATGGAGGGAAAAAACACTGAAGCTTTCTTT	CSAMEGKNTEAFF
once	TRBJ1-1	-	TRBV7-9	TGTGCCAGCAGCTCTCCACAGGGCGGCACTGAAGCTTTCTTT	CASSSPQGGTEAFF
-	TRBJ2-7	-	TRBV12-3/TRBV12-4	TGTGCCAGCAGTTCTTCCTACGAGCAGTACTTC	CASSSSYEQYF
-	TRBJ2-5	-	TRBV10-3	TGTGCCACCAGGAGCGGAGGTGGGGAAGAGACCCAGTACTTC	CATRSGGGEETQYF
-	TRBJ2-1	-	TRBV28	TGTGCCAGCAGTTTACTGAGCTCCTACAATGAGCAGTTCTTC	CASSLLSSYNEQFF
-	TRBJ2-5	TRBD1	TRBV10-2	TGCGCCAGCAGACCAGGACAGGGGGCTGGGAAGACCCAGTACTTC	CASRPGQGAGKTQYF
-	TRBJ2-5	TRBD1	TRBV2	TGTGCCAGCGTAGGGGGCAGGGAGACCCAGTACTTC	CASVGGRETQYF
-	TRBJ1-1	TRBD1	TRBV7-9	TGTGCCAGCAGCTGGACGGAGGGGGCAGCTTTCTTT	CASSWTEGAAFF
-	TRBJ2-3	TRBD2	TRBV2	TGTGCCAGCAGTGCCACTAGCGGTGGGACAGATACGCAGTATTTT	CASSATSGGTDTQYF
-	TRBJ1-1	TRBD1	TRBV20-1	TGCAGTGCCGGGACAGGGGGCGCAGCTTTCTTT	CSAGTGGAAFF
once	TRBJ2-1	TRBD2	TRBV19	TGTGCCAGTAGCACCGGGAGCGGGAGGTGGAATGAGCAGTTCTTC	CASSTGSGRWNEQFF
once	TRBJ2-5	TRBD1	TRBV2	TGTGCCAGCACCAGGGACAGGGGGTGGGAGACCCAGTACTTC	CASTRDRGWETQYF
few	TRBJ2-7	-	TRBV5-1	TGCGCCAGCAGCTTGCGACAGTTCCACGAGCAGTACTTC	CASSLRQFHEQYF
-	TRBJ2-1	TRBD2	TRBV10-2	TGCGCCAGCAGTTTAGCGGGAGTGGTGGGGGATGAGCAGTTCTTC	CASSLAGVVGDEQFF
-	TRBJ2-7	TRBD2	TRBV6-1	TGTGCCAGCAGTGAGGTAGCGGGAAGCTCCTACGAGCAGTACTTC	CASSEVAGSSYEQYF
-	TRBJ2-2	-	TRBV12-3/TRBV12-4	TGTGCCAGTCGGGACTTACTCACCGGGGAGCTGTTTTTT	CASRDLLTGELFF
-	TRBJ2-1	TRBD2	TRBV6-5	TGTGCCACCCGAAGACTAGCGGGAGTGGCGCAGTTCTTC	CATRRLAGVAQFF
-	TRBJ2-7	TRBD1	TRBV2	TGTGCCAGCGCCGGGACAGGGCAGACCTACGAGCAGTACTTC	CASAGTGQTYEQYF
-	TRBJ2-7	TRBD1	TRBV7-2	TGTGCCAGCAGCCGCCGGGGACAGGATTACGAGCAGTACTTC	CASSRRGQDYEQYF
few	TRBJ1-1	TRBD1	TRBV30	TGTGCCTGGTCGACAGGGGGCCGCGAAGCTTTCTTT	CAWSTGGREAFF
-	TRBJ2-3	TRBD2	TRBV5-4	TGTGCCAGCAGCCCGGGACTAGCGAGGAATACAGATACGCAGTATTTT	CASSPGLARNTDTQYF
few	TRBJ2-1	TRBD2	TRBV4-1	TGCGCCAGCAGCCAAGTAGCGGGAAGCCACAATGAGCAGTTCTTC	CASSQVAGSHNEQFF
-	TRBJ2-1	TRBD2	TRBV6-1	TGTGCCAGCAGTGATTTAGCGGGAGGCTCTGAGCAGTTCTTC	CASSDLAGGSEQFF
once	TRBJ1-1	TRBD1	TRBV27	TGTGCCAGCAGTCCTTCTACAGGGGTGAACACTGAAGCTTTCTTT	CASSPSTGVNTEAFF
once	TRBJ2-7	-	TRBV30	TGTGCCTGGAGCGGACTGACTTACGAGCAGTACTTC	CAWSGLTYEQYF
-	TRBJ1-4	-	TRBV2	TGTGCCAGCAGTGGAAAGGAGGTCGGGGGGAATGAAAAACTGTTTTTT	CASSGKEVGGNEKLFF
-	TRBJ2-7	TRBD2	TRBV27	TGTGCCAGCAGTCCAGGACTAGCGGGACTCTACGAGCAGTACTTC	CASSPGLAGLYEQYF
-	TRBJ2-2	-	TRBV27	TGTGCCAGCAGCTCCCCGGACCATTGGGGCGAGGAGCTGTTTTTT	CASSSPDHWGEELFF
-	TRBJ1-6	TRBD1	TRBV2	TGTGCCAGCTCGTTACAGGGACAGTTAGTATCACCCCTCCACTTT	CASSLQGQLVSPLHF
-	TRBJ1-1	-	TRBV6-5	TGTGCCAGCCACGGGGGGGGTAAAGCTTTCTTT	CASHGGGKAFF
few	TRBJ2-2	TRBD1	TRBV7-3	TGTGCCAGCAGCTTGTCGGGACAGGGGGGTACCGGGGAGCTGTTTTTT	CASSLSGQGGTGELFF
-	TRBJ1-2	TRBD1	TRBV12-3/TRBV12-4	TGTGCCAGCAGACCAACAGGGGACTATGGCTACACCTTC	CASRPTGDYGYTF
-	TRBJ2-5	-	TRBV29-1	TGCAGCTTCCAAGCCCAAGAGACCCAGTACTTC	CSFQAQETQYF
-	TRBJ1-1	TRBD1	TRBV30	TGTGCCTGGAGTTCGAGGGGGCCGAACACTGAAGCTTTCTTT	CAWSSRGPNTEAFF
-	TRBJ1-2	-	TRBV7-3	TGTGCCAGCAGCTTAACGGGCGGGCGCGGACTATATGGCTACACCTTC	CASSLTGGRGLYGYTF
-	TRBJ1-2	TRBD1	TRBV28	TGTGCCAGCAGTCCGCCCCCAGACAGGGTCTATGGCTACACCTTC	CASSPPPDRVYGYTF
-	TRBJ1-4	-	TRBV6-5	TGTGCCAGCAGCCTGACACTCGCCACTAATGAAAAACTGTTTTTT	CASSLTLATNEKLFF
once	TRBJ2-1	TRBD1	TRBV2	TGTGCCAGCAGTCCACCAGGACAGGGGGCTGACAATGAGCAGTTCTTC	CASSPPGQGADNEQFF
-	TRBJ2-1	TRBD1	TRBV19	TGTGCCAGTAGTATTAGGGACAGTACCTACAATGAGCAGTTCTTC	CASSIRDSTYNEQFF
-	TRBJ2-5	-	TRBV6-2/TRBV6-3	TGTGCCAGCAGTCAGGGTTGGCAGACCCAGTACTTC	CASSQGWQTQYF
-	TRBJ1-5	-	TRBV25-1	TGTGCCAGCACCGGGGGAGGGCGTTGGCAGCATTTT	CASTGGGRWQHF
-	TRBJ1-5	-	TRBV21-1	TGTGCCAGCAGCAAGGAAAGGACAGGGGAGAATCAGCCCCAGCATTTT	CASSKERTGENQPQHF
few	TRBJ2-7	TRBD1	TRBV28	TGTGCCAGCAGCTGGACAGGGGACTACGAGCAGTACTTC	CASSWTGDYEQYF
-	TRBJ2-1	TRBD2	TRBV5-1	TGCGCCAGCAGCTTATCACTAGCGACTAGCGGAACCTACAATGAGCAGTTCTTC	CASSLSLATSGTYNEQFF
-	TRBJ1-5	TRBD1	TRBV28	TGTGCCAGCAGCTACAGGGGGTTGAGCAATCAGCCCCAGCATTTT	CASSYRGLSNQPQHF
-	TRBJ2-1	-	TRBV11-3	TGTGCCAGCACACAGAGCGGGGAGCAGTTCTTC	CASTQSGEQFF
-	TRBJ2-5	-	TRBV19	TGTGCCAGTAGTATAGATCCGGCGGCCCGGTCCCAGTACTTC	CASSIDPAARSQYF
-	TRBJ2-7	-	TRBV15	TGTGCCACCAGCAGAGACGTTCGGGTCTACGAGCAGTACTTC	CATSRDVRVYEQYF
-	TRBJ2-1	TRBD1	TRBV7-9	TGTGCCAGCAGCTTATGGGACAGGGTAGAGGAAGATGAGCAGTTCTTC	CASSLWDRVEEDEQFF
-	TRBJ1-4	TRBD1	TRBV29-1	TGCAGCGCCATGGACAGGGCTCGCCCTAATGAAAAACTGTTTTTT	CSAMDRARPNEKLFF
-	TRBJ1-1	-	TRBV5-1	TGCGCCAGCAGCTTGGACGAAGTTGGGCCGAACACTGAAGCTTTCTTT	CASSLDEVGPNTEAFF
-	TRBJ2-2	-	TRBV12-5	TGTGCTAGTGGTTCCCCTATCACCGGGGAGCTGTTTTTT	CASGSPITGELFF
-	TRBJ2-3	TRBD2	TRBV6-5	TGTGCCAGCAGATACTACCGAGCGGGACGCACAGATACGCAGTATTTT	CASRYYRAGRTDTQYF
-	TRBJ1-2	TRBD1	TRBV11-3	TGTGCCAGCAGCTTAGTGATGACAGGGAGTCCCGTAGGAGGCTACACCTTC	CASSLVMTGSPVGGYTF
-	TRBJ2-3	TRBD2	TRBV11-3	TGTGCCAGCAGCGCCAGACATAAAGGACTAGCGGGAGTCACAGATACGCAGTATTTT	CASSARHKGLAGVTDTQYF
-	TRBJ1-1	-	TRBV6-2/TRBV6-3	TGTGCCAGCAGTTCCGGCAGATTGGGGAGTGAAGCTTTCTTT	CASSSGRLGSEAFF